This TCR beta chain was observed in a study of blood T cell repertoires in COVID-19. On the study more broadly: The United States, Italy and Spain were the sources of the acute and convalescent COVID-19 samples. PBMCs, B-cell-depleted T cells, or T cells were the source of the cDNA or gDNA that made up the material.

CDR1 and CDR2 (germline): SGHRS, YFSETQ. V lost 1 base and J 1 base, leaving 6 bases between the germline ends. This CDR3 region has 14 residues. In the study's own analysis: Estimation of nucleated cell counts was performed using reference gene primer amplification. Clones were sequenced by immunoSEQ multiplex PCR, and TCRdb holds only the in-frame ones, with some missing. V, J and clone size reflect that table, while D and trimming were determined from the DNA. The top ten hold roughly 3.4% of the sample, which has roughly 130,000 clones, around 80% seen once. The chain is built from TRBV5-1 and TRBJ1-3; D unclear. The material sequenced was peripheral blood. This TCR came from a man in his 60s with acute or convalescent COVID-19. The CDR3, as DNA: TGCGCCAGCAGCTTGACGGGGTCTGGAAACACCATATATTTT. Protein sequence: CASSLTGSGNTIYF. Filled out from reference TRBV5-1 and TRBJ1-3, the complete variable domain reads KAGVTQTPRYLIKTRGQQVTLSCSPISGHRSVSWYQQTPGQGLQFLFEYFSETQRNKGNFPGRFSGRQFSNSRSEMNVSTLELGDSALYLCASSLTGSGNTIYFGEGSWLTVV.